A selection of T cell receptor beta chains follows, all from one sample in a study of regulatory T cells in long-lasting Graves disease. TCRdb used MiXCR to reprocess the multiplex PCR reads, holding one entry per CDR3 protein. The sample consists of hundreds of thousands of distinct CDR3 sequences, roughly 15% of them appearing once. These data were likewise used in another study, on T cells in Graves' hyperthyroidism and ophthalmopathy.

Here the sequenced sample was peripheral blood mononuclear cells (PBMCs), taken at new diagnosis, from a patient treated with antithyroid drugs. Every receptor here comes from a woman younger than 45 with Graves disease. CDR3s include the opening cysteine and the closing phenylalanine or tryptophan. The order of the fields is V gene, clone size, J gene, D gene, CDR3 DNA, CDR3 protein. The D gene is left open where the match is weak. The size of a clone is reported for some rows only, either as once, few or many, or as a class for expanded clones.

>TRBV3-1|.|TRBJ2-5|.
TGTGCCAGCAGCCTTAGCCGGGGCCACCAAGAGACCCAGTACTTC
CASSLSRGHQETQYF
>TRBV6-5|many|TRBJ2-7|TRBD2
TGTGCCAGCAGTTACTCAAGACTAGCGGACGAGCAGTACTTC
CASSYSRLADEQYF
>TRBV2|many|TRBJ2-1|TRBD2
TGTGCCCGACGTACGGGAGGCGCCTACAATGAGCAGTTCTTC
CARRTGGAYNEQFF
>TRBV7-8|.|TRBJ1-4|TRBD1
TGTGCCAGCAGCTTCGGGACAGGGTGGCGGTCTAATGAAAAACTGTTTTTT
CASSFGTGWRSNEKLFF
>TRBV29-1|few|TRBJ2-5|TRBD2
TGCAGCGGCAAACTAGCGGGAGCGGGAGAGGCCCAGTACTTC
CSGKLAGAGEAQYF
>TRBV20-1|few|TRBJ1-1|.
TGCAGTGCTCCCGGGACTATCCGGAAGGCTGAAGCTTTCTTT
CSAPGTIRKAEAFF
>TRBV29-1|many|TRBJ2-6|.
TGCAGCGTTGACCCCCCGTCGAGAGGGGCCAACGTCCTGACTTTC
CSVDPPSRGANVLTF
>TRBV30|.|TRBJ1-6|TRBD1
TGTGCCTTCGACAGGGGAAATTCACCCCTCCACTTT
CAFDRGNSPLHF
>TRBV20-1|many|TRBJ1-5|.
TGCAGTGCTATCAGGGGCGCGGTGGGGCATCAGCCCCAGCATTTT
CSAIRGAVGHQPQHF
>TRBV12-5|few|TRBJ2-2|.
TGTGCTAGTGGTTTGGCAGTGAACACCGGGGAGCTGTTTTTT
CASGLAVNTGELFF
>TRBV9|.|TRBJ2-3|TRBD2
TGTGCCAGCAGCGTAGAGGGCGGGAGCTTAGGCACAGATACGCAGTATTTT
CASSVEGGSLGTDTQYF
>TRBV20-1|few|TRBJ2-1|.
TGCAGTGCTCCCCCCCCGGGCCCAAACTACAATGAGCAGTTCTTC
CSAPPPGPNYNEQFF
>TRBV24-1|few|TRBJ2-1|TRBD2
TGTGCCACCAGTGAAAATAGCGGGAGGGCCATCAGTGAGCAGTTCTTC
CATSENSGRAISEQFF
>TRBV5-1|.|TRBJ2-1|.
TGCGCCAGCAGCTTGTCGGAGTCGAACCCGGGACTGGGAGGTGAGCAGTTCTTC
CASSLSESNPGLGGEQFF
>TRBV20-1|.|TRBJ2-7|.
TGCAGTGCTCGCGGGGGCAGTGGGATGTACGAGCAGTACTTC
CSARGGSGMYEQYF
>TRBV28|.|TRBJ2-1|.
TGTGCCAGCAGCCAGCAGAACCCCTACAATGAGCAGTTCTTC
CASSQQNPYNEQFF
>TRBV6-1|many|TRBJ1-4|.
TGTGCCAGCCAAGGAGGTAGCGGGTGGGAAAAACTGTTTTTT
CASQGGSGWEKLFF
>TRBV19|few|TRBJ1-1|.
TGTGCCCTCTCCCTTCGAGGAAGAGCTTTCTTT
CALSLRGRAFF
>TRBV11-2|many|TRBJ2-3|TRBD2
TGTGCCAGCAGCCCGACTAGCGTTAGCACAGATACGCAGTATTTT
CASSPTSVSTDTQYF
>TRBV2|many|TRBJ2-1|.
TGTGCCAGCAGGATTACTCCAGGGGACTCCTACAATGAGCAGTTCTTC
CASRITPGDSYNEQFF
>TRBV28|.|TRBJ2-7|.
TGTGCCAGCAGTTTATACAGGATCCCCTCCTTACTGGGCGAGCAGTACTTC
CASSLYRIPSLLGEQYF
>TRBV7-3|many|TRBJ2-1|.
TGTGCCAGCACCACCGTTGAACAAAGGACTCGCAATGAGCAGTTCTTC
CASTTVEQRTRNEQFF
>TRBV11-3|few|TRBJ2-3|.
TGTGCCAGCAGCTTTGCGGGGATAGATACGCAGTATTTT
CASSFAGIDTQYF
>TRBV7-9|many|TRBJ2-1|TRBD2
TGTGCCAGCAGTTTGGGACTAGCGGTGAGCTCCTACAATGAGCAGTTCTTC
CASSLGLAVSSYNEQFF
>TRBV25-1|few|TRBJ2-1|TRBD2
TGTGCCAGCAGTGAAAGACTAGCGGGAGGAACCTACAATGAGCAGTTCTTC
CASSERLAGGTYNEQFF
>TRBV6-2/TRBV6-3|few|TRBJ2-7|.
TGTGCCAGCAGTCATGGATATTACGAGCAGTACTTC
CASSHGYYEQYF
>TRBV28|many|TRBJ2-1|TRBD2
TGTGCCAGCAAGGGGAGGGCCTCTCGGTTTAATGAGCAGTTCTTC
CASKGRASRFNEQFF
>TRBV6-2/TRBV6-3|few|TRBJ1-6|TRBD1
TGTGCCAGCAGTTACGCAGGGACAGGGACCTTTTCTTCACCCCTCCACTTT
CASSYAGTGTFSSPLHF
>TRBV7-2|many|TRBJ1-2|.
TGTGCCAGCAGCTTAGAAACAGGGAACTATGGCTACACCTTC
CASSLETGNYGYTF
>TRBV27|.|TRBJ2-5|.
TGTGCCAGCAGTCAAGGACAGTTGTCAGAGACCCAGTACTTC
CASSQGQLSETQYF
>TRBV3-1|few|TRBJ1-4|.
TGTGCCAGCAGCCTGACAACTCTCGAAAAACTGTTTTTT
CASSLTTLEKLFF
>TRBV19|.|TRBJ2-1|TRBD2
TGTGCCAGTAGGCCGACTAGCGGGAGTCCCCATGAGCAGTTCTTC
CASRPTSGSPHEQFF
>TRBV6-1|.|TRBJ1-2|.
TGTGCCAGCAGCGCCTCAGGGACGTATGGCTACACCTTC
CASSASGTYGYTF
>TRBV7-2|many|TRBJ2-3|.
TGTGCCAGCAGCTTTGGGGGTTTCGGCACAGATACGCAGTATTTT
CASSFGGFGTDTQYF
>TRBV7-2|many|TRBJ2-7|TRBD1
TGTGCCAGCAGCTTTAGGTACAGGGGCTTCGACGAGCAGTACTTC
CASSFRYRGFDEQYF